The clone carrying this TCR beta chain was seen a few times. Its target is unknown. Lactation, pregnancy, other autoimmune disease or uncontrolled infection led to exclusion of patients. The source material, RNA transcripts, was used to amplify TCR beta CDR3 regions. HTBI primers drove first-round RT-PCR of the TCR CDR3. In TCRdb, the multiplex PCR reads were re-called with MiXCR into one record per CDR3 protein. The data show 220,000 or so distinct CDR3 sequences, 15% to 20% seen once. The data originate from a study of T cells in Graves' hyperthyroidism and ophthalmopathy. Study-level results: The model's output predicted ophthalmopathy at a median of about 6.5 months prior to onset.

The CDR3 extends over 15 amino acids. The germline V and J ends were trimmed by 3 bases and 4 bases, with 14 bases remaining between them. Germline CDR1 is WNHNN and CDR2 is SYGVQD (reference sequence). This receptor was taken from a young woman with Graves' ophthalmopathy. Material for sequencing was blood. V gene TRBV10-1 combines with J gene TRBJ2-3; D is perhaps TRBD1 or TRBD2 (7 bases each). CDR3 coding DNA: TGCGCCAGCAGTGACTTCAGGGGGGGGGCAGATACGCAGTATTTT. It is translated as CASSDFRGGADTQYF.